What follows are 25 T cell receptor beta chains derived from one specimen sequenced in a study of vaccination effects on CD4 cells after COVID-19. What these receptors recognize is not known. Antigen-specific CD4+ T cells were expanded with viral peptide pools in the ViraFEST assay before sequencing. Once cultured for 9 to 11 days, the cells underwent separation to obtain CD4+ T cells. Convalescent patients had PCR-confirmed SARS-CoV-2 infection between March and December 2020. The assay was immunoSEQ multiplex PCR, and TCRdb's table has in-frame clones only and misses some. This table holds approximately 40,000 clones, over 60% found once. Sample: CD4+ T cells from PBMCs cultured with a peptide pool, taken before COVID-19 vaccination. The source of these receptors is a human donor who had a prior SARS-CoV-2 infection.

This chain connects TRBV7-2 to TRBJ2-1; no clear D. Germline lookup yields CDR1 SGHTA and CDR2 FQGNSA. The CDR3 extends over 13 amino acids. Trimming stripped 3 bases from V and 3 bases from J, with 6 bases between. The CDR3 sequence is CASSFDFYNEQFF. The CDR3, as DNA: TGTGCCAGCAGCTTTGACTTCTACAATGAGCAGTTCTTC. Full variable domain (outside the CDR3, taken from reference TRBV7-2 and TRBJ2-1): GAGVSQSPSNKVTEKGKDVELRCDPISGHTALYWYRQSLGQGLEFLIYFQGNSAPDKSGLPSDRFSAERTGGSVSTLTIQRTQQEDSAVYLCASSFDFYNEQFFGPGTRLTVL.

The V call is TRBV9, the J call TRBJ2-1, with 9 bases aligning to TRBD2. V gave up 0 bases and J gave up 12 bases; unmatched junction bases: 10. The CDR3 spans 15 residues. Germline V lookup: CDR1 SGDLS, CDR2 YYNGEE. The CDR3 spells CASSVAAGGGARQFF. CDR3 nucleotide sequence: TGTGCCAGCAGCGTAGCGGCGGGCGGGGGGGCCAGGCAGTTCTTC.

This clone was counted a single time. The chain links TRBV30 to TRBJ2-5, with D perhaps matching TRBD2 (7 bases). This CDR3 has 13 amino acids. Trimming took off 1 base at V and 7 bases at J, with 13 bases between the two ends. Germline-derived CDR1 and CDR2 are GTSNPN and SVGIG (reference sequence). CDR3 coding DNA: TGTGCCTGGAGTGACGCGGGGGCTGGGACCCAGTACTTC. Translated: CAWSDAGAGTQYF.

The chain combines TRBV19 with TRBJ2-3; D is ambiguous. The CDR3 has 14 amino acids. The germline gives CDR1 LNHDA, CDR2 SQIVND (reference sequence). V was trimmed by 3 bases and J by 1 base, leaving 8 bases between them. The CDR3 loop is CASSIQVGTDTQYF. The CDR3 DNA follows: TGTGCCAGTAGTATTCAGGTCGGCACAGATACGCAGTATTTT.

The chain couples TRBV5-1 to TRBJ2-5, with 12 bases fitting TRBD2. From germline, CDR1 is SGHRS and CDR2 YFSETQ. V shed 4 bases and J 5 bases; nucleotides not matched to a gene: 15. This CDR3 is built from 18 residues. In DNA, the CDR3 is TGCGCCAGCAGCCGGGGTCCTAGCGGGGGGGTACCCCGGGAGACCCAGTACTTC. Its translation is CASSRGPSGGVPRETQYF.

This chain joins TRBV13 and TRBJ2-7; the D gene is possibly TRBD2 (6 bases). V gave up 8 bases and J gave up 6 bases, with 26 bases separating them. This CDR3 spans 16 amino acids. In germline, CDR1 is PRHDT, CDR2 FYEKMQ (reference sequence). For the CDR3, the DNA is TGTGCCAGCGGATCCTCCGGACTCGGGGGATCGGGCGAGCAGTACTTC. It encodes CASGSSGLGGSGEQYF.

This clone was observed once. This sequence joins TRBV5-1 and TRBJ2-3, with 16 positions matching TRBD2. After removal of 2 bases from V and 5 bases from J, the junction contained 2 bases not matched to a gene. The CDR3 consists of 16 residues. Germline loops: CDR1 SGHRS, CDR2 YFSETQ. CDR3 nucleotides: TGCGCCAGCAGCTTAGGGACTAGCGGGGGGGAAGATACGCAGTATTTT. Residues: CASSLGTSGGEDTQYF.

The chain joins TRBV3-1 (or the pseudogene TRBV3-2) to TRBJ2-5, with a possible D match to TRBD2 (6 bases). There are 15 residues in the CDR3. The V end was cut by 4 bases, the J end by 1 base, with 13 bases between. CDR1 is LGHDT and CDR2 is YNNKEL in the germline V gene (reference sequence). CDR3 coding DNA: TGTGCCAGCAGCCCCACTGGGACTCCCCAAGAGACCCAGTACTTC. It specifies CASSPTGTPQETQYF.

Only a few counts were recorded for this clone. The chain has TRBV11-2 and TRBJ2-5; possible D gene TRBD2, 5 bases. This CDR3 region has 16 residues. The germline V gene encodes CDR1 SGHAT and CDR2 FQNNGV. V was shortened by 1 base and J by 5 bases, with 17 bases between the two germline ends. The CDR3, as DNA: TGTGCCAGCAGCTTAGGGTTCTCGGGGATTGGGGAGACCCAGTACTTC. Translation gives CASSLGFSGIGETQYF.

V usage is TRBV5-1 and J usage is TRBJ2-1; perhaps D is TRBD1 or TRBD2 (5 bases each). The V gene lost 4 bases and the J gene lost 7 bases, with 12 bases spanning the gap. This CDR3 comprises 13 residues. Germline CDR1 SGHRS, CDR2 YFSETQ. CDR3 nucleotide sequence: TGCGCCAGCAGCGGGGGACCTGGGAATGAGCAGTTCTTC. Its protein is CASSGGPGNEQFF.

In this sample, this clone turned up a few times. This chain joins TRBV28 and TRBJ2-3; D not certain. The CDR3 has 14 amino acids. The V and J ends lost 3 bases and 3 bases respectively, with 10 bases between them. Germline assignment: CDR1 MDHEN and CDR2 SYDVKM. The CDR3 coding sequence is TGTGCCAGCAGTTTTGGGTCCCCTACAGATACGCAGTATTTT. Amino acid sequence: CASSFGSPTDTQYF.

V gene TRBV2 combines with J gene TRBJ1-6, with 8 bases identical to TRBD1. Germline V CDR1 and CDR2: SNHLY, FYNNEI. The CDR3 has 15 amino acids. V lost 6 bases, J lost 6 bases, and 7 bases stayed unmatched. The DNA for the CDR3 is TGTGCCAGCAGCTTACAGGGGGTTGCTAATTCACCCCTCCACTTT. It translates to CASSLQGVANSPLHF.

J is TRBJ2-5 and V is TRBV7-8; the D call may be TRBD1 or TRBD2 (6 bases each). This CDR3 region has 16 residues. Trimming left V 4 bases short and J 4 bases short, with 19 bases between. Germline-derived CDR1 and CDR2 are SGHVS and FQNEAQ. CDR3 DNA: TGTGCCAGCAGCTGGAGGAGGGGGTACAGGGTAGAGACCCAGTACTTC. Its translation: CASSWRRGYRVETQYF.

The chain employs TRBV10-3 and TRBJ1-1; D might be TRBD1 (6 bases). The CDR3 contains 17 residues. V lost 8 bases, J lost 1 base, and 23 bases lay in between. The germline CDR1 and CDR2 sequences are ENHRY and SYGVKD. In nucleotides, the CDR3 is TGTGCCATCGCGGGCTCACAGGGTGCGAGCAAGAACACTGAAGCTTTCTTT. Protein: CAIAGSQGASKNTEAFF.

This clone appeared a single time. The CDR3 is CASSYAGPNYGYTF. The CDR3 bases are TGTGCCAGCAGTTACGCGGGGCCTAACTATGGCTACACCTTC. This chain joins TRBV6-2 or TRBV6-3 and TRBJ1-2, with D perhaps TRBD1 (5 bases). Germline V gives CDR1 MNHEY, CDR2 SVGEGT. The CDR3 totals 14 residues. The V gene lost 2 bases and the J gene lost 0 bases, with 7 bases spanning the gap.

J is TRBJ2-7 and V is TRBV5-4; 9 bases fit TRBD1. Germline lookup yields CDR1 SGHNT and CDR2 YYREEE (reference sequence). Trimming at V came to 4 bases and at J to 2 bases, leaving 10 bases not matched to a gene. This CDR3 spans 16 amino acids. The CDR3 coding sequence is TGTGCCAGCAGCCGAGGGCCGGGACAGGGAACCTACGAGCAGTACTTC. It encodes CASSRGPGQGTYEQYF. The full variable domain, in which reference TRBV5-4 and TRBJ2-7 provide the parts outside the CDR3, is ETGVTQSPTHLIKTRGQQVTLRCSSQSGHNTVSWYQQALGQGPQFIFQYYREEENGRGNFPPRFSGLQFPNYSSELNVNALELDDSALYLCASSRGPGQGTYEQYFGPGTRLTVT.

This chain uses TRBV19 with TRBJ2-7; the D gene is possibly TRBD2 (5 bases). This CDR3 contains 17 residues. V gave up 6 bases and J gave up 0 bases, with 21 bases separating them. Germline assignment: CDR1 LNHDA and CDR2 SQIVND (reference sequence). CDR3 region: CASSRVRVAQSSYEQYF. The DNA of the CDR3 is TGTGCCAGTAGCCGCGTGCGCGTAGCGCAGAGCTCCTACGAGCAGTACTTC.

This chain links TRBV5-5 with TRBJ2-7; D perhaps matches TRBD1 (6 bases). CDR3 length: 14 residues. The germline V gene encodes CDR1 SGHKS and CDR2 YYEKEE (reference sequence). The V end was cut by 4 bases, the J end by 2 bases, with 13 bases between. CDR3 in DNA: TGTGCCAGCAGCCCACGCGGACAGCCCTACGAGCAGTACTTC. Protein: CASSPRGQPYEQYF.

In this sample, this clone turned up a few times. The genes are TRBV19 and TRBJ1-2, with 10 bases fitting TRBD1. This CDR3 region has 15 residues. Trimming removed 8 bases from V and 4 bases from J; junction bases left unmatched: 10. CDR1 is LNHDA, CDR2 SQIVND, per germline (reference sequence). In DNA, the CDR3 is TGTGCCAGTCGAAGGGACAGGGGACTAGCCTATGGCTACACCTTC. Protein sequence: CASRRDRGLAYGYTF.

The CDR3 nucleotides read TGCGCCAGCAGCCAACGAATCGCTCCGGACAGAACAACCTACGAGCAGTACTTC. This encodes CASSQRIAPDRTTYEQYF. The J gene is TRBJ2-7, the V gene TRBV4-1; the D gene is possibly TRBD1 (6 bases). Looked up from germline, CDR1 is MGHRA and CDR2 is YSYEKL. This CDR3 region has 18 residues. Trimming took 2 bases from V and 2 from J, leaving 22 bases between them.

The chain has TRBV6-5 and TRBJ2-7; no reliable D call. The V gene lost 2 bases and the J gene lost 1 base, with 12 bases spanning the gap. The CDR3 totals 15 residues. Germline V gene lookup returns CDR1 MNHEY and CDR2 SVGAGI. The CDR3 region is CASSYDLLDSYEQYF. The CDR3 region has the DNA TGTGCCAGCAGTTACGATTTACTCGATTCCTACGAGCAGTACTTC.

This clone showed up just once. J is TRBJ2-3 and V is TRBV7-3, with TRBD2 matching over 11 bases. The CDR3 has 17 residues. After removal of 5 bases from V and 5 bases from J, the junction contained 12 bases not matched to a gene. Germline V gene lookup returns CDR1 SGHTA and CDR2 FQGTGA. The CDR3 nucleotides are TGTGCCAGCAGCCCTTCCTTAGCGGGGGGGCCGGTAGATACGCAGTATTTT. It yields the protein CASSPSLAGGPVDTQYF.

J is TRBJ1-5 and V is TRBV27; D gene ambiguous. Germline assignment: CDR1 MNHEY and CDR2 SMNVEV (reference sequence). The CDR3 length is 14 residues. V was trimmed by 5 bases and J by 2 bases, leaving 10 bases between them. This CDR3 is CASSPLWGNQPQHF. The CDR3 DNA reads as TGTGCCAGCAGTCCTCTATGGGGCAATCAGCCCCAGCATTTT.

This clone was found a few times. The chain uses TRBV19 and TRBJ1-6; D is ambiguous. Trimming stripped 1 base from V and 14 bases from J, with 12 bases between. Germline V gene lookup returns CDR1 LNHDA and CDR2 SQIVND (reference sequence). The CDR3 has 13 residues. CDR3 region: CASSIGTVPALHF. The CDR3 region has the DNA TGTGCCAGTAGTATAGGAACGGTTCCGGCCCTCCACTTT.

This CDR3 is CASSFNLREQYF. DNA of the CDR3: TGTGCCAGCAGCTTCAATCTGCGTGAGCAGTACTTC. The V and J genes are TRBV11-1 and TRBJ2-7; no firm D call. CDR1 SGHAT and CDR2 FQDESV come from the germline V gene (reference sequence). The V gene lost 3 bases and the J gene lost 7 bases, with 10 bases spanning the gap. There are 12 residues in the CDR3.